The next 23 T cell receptor beta chains were all read from a single sample in a study of response to subunit inactivated influenza vaccine. TCRdb reanalysed the RT-PCR reads using MiXCR and keeps one entry per CDR3 protein. The sample has 600,000 to 850,000 distinct CDR3 sequences, approximately 14% seen once. Here the sequenced sample was PBMCs from blood, taken 14 to 15 days before vaccination. The receptors here all came from a man in his fifties who received an inactivated influenza vaccine.

This clonotype was counted only a few times. V usage is TRBV7-3 and J usage is TRBJ2-2; 7 bases line up with TRBD2. Trimming cost V 1 base and J 6 bases; bases outside gene matches: 5. Germline values: CDR1 SGHTA, CDR2 FQGTGA. The CDR3 is 15 amino acids. CDR3 coding DNA: TGTGCCAGCAGCTTAAGGGTTCGGGGGGCCGGGGAGCTGTTTTTT. This encodes CASSLRVRGAGELFF.

The sample holds many counts of this clonotype. The chain employs TRBV12-3 or TRBV12-4 and TRBJ2-3; 7 nucleotides agree with TRBD2. The CDR3 has 15 residues. Germline trimming cut 6 bases from V and 1 base from J; bases unmatched to any gene: 7. CDR3 in DNA: TGTGCCAGCAGGTCCACGGGGGGACGCACAGATACGCAGTATTTT. Its protein product is CASRSTGGRTDTQYF.

This clonotype has only a few counts. The V gene is TRBV7-9, the J gene TRBJ2-1, with TRBD2 identical over 11 bases. This CDR3 region has 17 residues. In germline, CDR1 is SEHNR, CDR2 FQNEAQ (reference sequence). V lost 5 bases, J lost 4 bases, and 10 bases stayed unmatched. Here the CDR3 reads CASSREPTSGGYNEQFF. The CDR3 DNA reads TGTGCCAGCAGCCGAGAGCCCACTAGCGGGGGTTACAATGAGCAGTTCTTC.

The J gene is TRBJ1-1, the V gene TRBV5-5; D is undetermined. The CDR3 loop spans 17 amino acids. Germline assignment: CDR1 SGHKS and CDR2 YYEKEE (reference sequence). The V gene lost 0 bases and the J gene lost 0 bases, with 15 bases spanning the gap. This CDR3 reads CASSLALSNLLNTEAFF. Written as DNA, the CDR3 is TGTGCCAGCAGCTTGGCCCTATCCAATCTGCTGAACACTGAAGCTTTCTTT.

A few counts support this clonotype. The chain links TRBV7-2 to TRBJ2-7; weak D call: TRBD1 (5 bases). The V gene's germline CDR1 is SGHTA and CDR2 FQGNSA. This CDR3 is built from 13 residues. The germline V and J ends were trimmed by 5 bases and 5 bases, with 13 bases remaining between them. CDR3 sequence: CASSPAWGHEQYF. The CDR3 DNA follows: TGTGCCAGCAGCCCAGCGTGGGGCCACGAGCAGTACTTC.

The chain recombines TRBV30 with TRBJ2-5, with no clear D. Germline lookup yields CDR1 GTSNPN and CDR2 SVGIG (reference sequence). The V end was cut by 8 bases, the J end by 5 bases, with 9 bases between. There are 10 residues in the CDR3. In DNA form, the CDR3 reads TGTGCCAAAGGAAGGGAGACCCAGTACTTC. As protein: CAKGRETQYF.

This clonotype was observed a handful of times. The V call is TRBV7-9, the J call TRBJ2-3, with D perhaps matching TRBD1 or TRBD2 (6 bases each). The V gene's germline CDR1 is SEHNR and CDR2 FQNEAQ (reference sequence). V lost 7 bases and J 9 bases, leaving 11 bases between the germline ends. This CDR3 region has 11 residues. This CDR3 reads CASTIGGTQYF. Written as DNA, the CDR3 is TGTGCCAGCACGATAGGGGGGACGCAGTATTTT.

This clonotype came up a few times. This chain connects TRBV7-2 to TRBJ1-1; no clear D gene. V shed 3 bases and J shed 1 base, with 6 bases lying between them. The CDR3 is made up of 13 amino acids. Looked up from germline, CDR1 is SGHTA and CDR2 is FQGNSA. CDR3 protein: CASSLWRNTEAFF. The CDR3 DNA is TGTGCCAGCAGCTTGTGGCGGAACACTGAAGCTTTCTTT. Variable domain in full (rest from reference TRBV7-2 and TRBJ1-1): GAGVSQSPSNKVTEKGKDVELRCDPISGHTALYWYRQSLGQGLEFLIYFQGNSAPDKSGLPSDRFSAERTGGSVSTLTIQRTQQEDSAVYLCASSLWRNTEAFFGQGTRLTVV.

The chain is built from TRBV27 and TRBJ2-3; 10 bases align to TRBD2. V was pared by 2 bases and J by 4 bases, with 6 bases of the junction left unmatched. The CDR3 contains 16 residues. Germline V gene sequence: CDR1 MNHEY, CDR2 SMNVEV (reference sequence). As DNA, the CDR3 is TGTGCCAGCAGTTTAGGTTCTAGCGGGAGATCAGATACGCAGTATTTT. This translates into CASSLGSSGRSDTQYF.

This clonotype was seen only a few times. The genes are TRBV21-1 and TRBJ2-5. TRBV21-1 is annotated as a pseudogene. The CDR3 contains 18 residues. Here the CDR3 reads CASSKKGNSPILQETQYF. The DNA of the CDR3 is TGTGCCAGCAGCAAAAAAGGAAACTCGCCTATTTTACAAGAGACCCAGTACTTC.

This rearrangement joins TRBV15 to TRBJ1-2; D is unresolved. Germline CDR1 is LNHNV and CDR2 is YYDKDF (reference sequence). The CDR3 has 14 residues. V lost 3 bases and J 4 bases, leaving 12 bases between the germline ends. The CDR3 bases are TGTGCCACCAGCAGTGGTTCAGGCCCCTATGGCTACACCTTC. Its protein is CATSSGSGPYGYTF. Variable domain in full (rest from reference TRBV15 and TRBJ1-2): DAMVIQNPRYQVTQFGKPVTLSCSQTLNHNVMYWYQQKSSQAPKLLFHYYDKDFNNEADTPDNFQSRRPNTSFCFLDIRSPGLGDTAMYLCATSSGSGPYGYTFGSGTRLTVV.

This clonotype was seen only a few times. This rearrangement joins TRBV19 to TRBJ2-6; no reliable D call. Looked up from germline, CDR1 is LNHDA and CDR2 is SQIVND (reference sequence). There are 15 residues in the CDR3. V was cut by 5 bases and J by 0 bases, with 8 bases left in between. CDR3 amino acids: CASSWAGSGANVLTF. The CDR3 region has the DNA TGTGCCAGTAGTTGGGCAGGCTCTGGGGCCAACGTCCTGACTTTC.

The chain uses TRBV5-1 and TRBJ2-7; D assignment may be TRBD1 or TRBD2 (5 bases each). V was pared by 0 bases and J by 6 bases, with 13 bases between. Germline V CDR1 and CDR2: SGHRS, YFSETQ. The CDR3 consists of 14 residues. The CDR3 DNA is TGCGCCAGCAGCTTGGGGGACCCAAGTGGCGAGCAGTACTTC. This gives the protein CASSLGDPSGEQYF. Looking up the rest from reference TRBV5-1 and TRBJ2-7 gives the full variable domain: KAGVTQTPRYLIKTRGQQVTLSCSPISGHRSVSWYQQTPGQGLQFLFEYFSETQRNKGNFPGRFSGRQFSNSRSEMNVSTLELGDSALYLCASSLGDPSGEQYFGPGTRLTVT.

This chain joins TRBV5-1 and TRBJ2-3, with D possibly being TRBD1 (5 bases). The CDR3 runs 14 residues. The V end was cut by 4 bases, the J end by 2 bases, with 11 bases between. Per germline, CDR1 SGHRS and CDR2 YFSETQ. The CDR3 protein is CASSTGQDTDTQYF. CDR3 sequence (DNA): TGCGCCAGCAGCACAGGACAAGACACAGATACGCAGTATTTT.

In nucleotides, the CDR3 is TGCGCCAGCAGCTTCGGTGCGGGAGGGCCAGGGGAGACCCAGTACTTC. It yields the protein CASSFGAGGPGETQYF. The rearrangement links TRBV5-1 to TRBJ2-5, with 9 bases matching TRBD2. Losses at the gene ends were 2 bases for V and 5 bases for J; bases not matched to a gene: 10. Germline V lookup: CDR1 SGHRS, CDR2 YFSETQ. The CDR3 covers 16 residues.

The gene calls are TRBV12-3 or TRBV12-4 and TRBJ2-2; maybe TRBD1 (6 bases). Trimming stripped 3 bases from V and 10 bases from J, with 9 bases between. CDR3 length: 12 residues. The CDR3 region is CASSFPGQELFF. Here the CDR3 DNA reads TGTGCCAGCAGTTTCCCGGGACAGGAGCTGTTTTTT.

CDR3: CASRREGTTNEKLFF. The CDR3 DNA follows: TGTGCCAGCAGGCGGGAAGGTACAACTAATGAAAAACTGTTTTTT. The chain has TRBV6-1 and TRBJ1-4, with D unresolved. Germline V lookup: CDR1 MNHNS, CDR2 SASEGT. Trimming cost V 6 bases and J 0 bases, with 11 bases left between them. The CDR3 consists of 15 residues.

This clonotype was seen only a few times. This rearrangement joins TRBV28 to TRBJ2-5; TRBD1 is a possible D gene (6 bases). CDR3 size: 13 residues. The germline gives CDR1 MDHEN, CDR2 SYDVKM. The germline V and J ends were trimmed by 7 bases and 2 bases, with 11 bases remaining between them. In DNA, the CDR3 is TGTGCCAGCAACCCCCAGGGGCAAGAGACCCAGTACTTC. It is translated as CASNPQGQETQYF.

This clonotype occurred a few times. V usage is TRBV4-3 and J usage is TRBJ2-1; TRBD2 matches 11 bases. This CDR3 has 16 residues. The J segment lost 4 bases and the V segment lost 2 bases, leaving 4 bases of the junction unmatched. Germline V gives CDR1 LGHNA, CDR2 YSLEER. CDR3 sequence (DNA): TGCGCCAGCAGCCAACTCGGACTAGCGGGTTACAATGAGCAGTTCTTC. It specifies CASSQLGLAGYNEQFF.

The chain carries TRBV9 and TRBJ2-3, with a possible D match to TRBD1 (5 bases). CDR1 is SGDLS, CDR2 YYNGEE, per germline. There are 17 residues in the CDR3. Trimming pared 0 bases from V and 0 bases from J, leaving 14 bases between. CDR3 bases: TGTGCCAGCAGCGTAGAGGGGCCTAGATTAAGCACAGATACGCAGTATTTT. Amino acid sequence: CASSVEGPRLSTDTQYF.

With respect to this clonotype: A much larger clonotype is one base distant, so this may be a read error. The chain uses TRBV4-2 and TRBJ2-5; TRBD1 matches 8 bases. The V segment lost 2 bases and the J segment 4 bases; nucleotides outside the gene matches: 0. This CDR3 is built from 13 residues. CDR1 is LGHNA, CDR2 YNFKEQ, per germline. Here the CDR3 reads CASSQQGAETQYF. The CDR3 DNA is TGTGCCAGCAGCCAACAGGGGGCAGAGACCCAGTACTTC.

This clonotype occurred a few times. This chain links TRBV20-1 with TRBJ2-4, with D perhaps matching TRBD2 (5 bases). In germline, CDR1 is DFQATT, CDR2 SNEGSKA (reference sequence). V lost 3 bases to trimming and J lost 0 bases, with 12 bases between them. The CDR3 sequence is 15 residues long. The CDR3 sequence is CSASKSGLAKNIQYF. DNA for the CDR3: TGCAGTGCTAGCAAATCGGGGTTAGCCAAAAACATTCAGTACTTC.

This clonotype was seen only a few times. This sequence joins TRBV5-4 and TRBJ2-7; possibly TRBD2 for D (6 bases). There are 19 residues in the CDR3. Between the trimmed V and J ends, which lost 0 bases and 7 bases, there was a span of 29 bases. Germline V gives CDR1 SGHNT, CDR2 YYREEE (reference sequence). The CDR3 nucleotides read TGTGCCAGCAGCTTGGAAGGGTTGAGCGGAATCTCCAATGGGGGGGAGCAGTACTTC. Amino acids: CASSLEGLSGISNGGEQYF.